Listed below are T cell receptor beta chains from one sample, sequenced in a study of regulatory T cells in long-lasting Graves disease. Using its own MiXCR run on the multiplex PCR reads, TCRdb lists one record per CDR3 protein. Among roughly 560,000 distinct CDR3 sequences listed, about 11% were seen once. The sample was also linked to a second study, of T cells in Graves' hyperthyroidism and ophthalmopathy.

The specimen comprised peripheral blood mononuclear cells (PBMCs), sampled at new diagnosis, from a patient treated with antithyroid drugs. The receptors stem from a woman between 25 and 40 years old with Graves disease. Each CDR3 is given with its conserved first and last residue. The D gene is left open where the match is weak. Some rows mark clone size as missing; the rest say once, few, many or name a class of expanded clone.

len | j_gene | abundance | d_gene | v_gene | CDR3aa | CDR3nt
17 | TRBJ2-1 | NA | NA | TRBV3-1 | CASSQDGLSPRPNEQFF | TGTGCCAGCAGCCAGGATGGACTGAGCCCTCGGCCCAATGAGCAGTTCTTC
15 | TRBJ2-5 | NA | TRBD1 | TRBV5-1 | CASSLGPGQEQTQYF | TGCGCCAGCAGCTTGGGACCGGGACAGGAACAGACCCAGTACTTC
15 | TRBJ2-2 | few | NA | TRBV24-1 | CATSASESGTGELFF | TGTGCCACCAGTGCTTCAGAATCGGGGACCGGGGAGCTGTTTTTT
13 | TRBJ2-5 | few | TRBD2 | TRBV7-2 | CASSPKGLVAEYF | TGTGCCAGCAGCCCAAAGGGACTAGTTGCGGAGTACTTC
15 | TRBJ1-6 | many | TRBD1 | TRBV6-1 | CASRPGTGGFSPLHF | TGTGCCAGCAGACCCGGGACAGGGGGCTTTTCACCCCTCCACTTT
18 | TRBJ2-2 | NA | TRBD2 | TRBV6-5 | CASGYSMSLAGGTGELFF | TGTGCCAGCGGTTACTCGATGTCACTAGCGGGAGGAACCGGGGAGCTGTTTTTT
15 | TRBJ2-1 | many | TRBD1 | TRBV7-2 | CASSRARQGANEQFF | TGTGCCAGCAGCCGTGCCAGGCAGGGGGCAAATGAGCAGTTCTTC
17 | TRBJ2-3 | many | TRBD2 | TRBV5-1 | CASSLEPGGPSTDTQYF | TGCGCCAGCAGCTTGGAACCGGGAGGGCCCAGCACAGATACGCAGTATTTT
15 | TRBJ1-5 | many | NA | TRBV2 | CASSDRAAGNQPQHF | TGTGCCAGCAGTGATCGCGCAGCAGGCAATCAGCCCCAGCATTTT
13 | TRBJ2-3 | few | NA | TRBV6-1 | CASSGRRLVTQYF | TGTGCCAGCAGTGGTAGGCGGTTAGTTACGCAGTATTTT
17 | TRBJ1-3 | many | TRBD1 | TRBV28 | CASRGTEGSRSGNTIYF | TGTGCCAGCAGGGGGACAGAGGGCTCTCGATCTGGAAACACCATATATTTT
15 | TRBJ2-7 | many | TRBD1 | TRBV27 | CASRAQGAENYEQYF | TGTGCCAGCAGGGCACAGGGGGCGGAAAACTACGAGCAGTACTTC
14 | TRBJ2-7 | many | NA | TRBV3-1 | CASSQGPLSYEQYF | TGTGCCAGCAGCCAAGGACCGCTTTCCTACGAGCAGTACTTC
16 | TRBJ1-6 | many | NA | TRBV11-2 | CASSLAAGAIGSPLHF | TGTGCCAGCAGCTTAGCCGCAGGGGCCATCGGTTCACCCCTCCACTTT
12 | TRBJ1-3 | many | NA | TRBV6-1 | CASSESGNTIYF | TGTGCCAGCAGCGAAAGTGGAAACACCATATATTTT
14 | TRBJ2-5 | many | NA | TRBV10-3 | CATAEGSAKETQYF | TGTGCCACGGCCGAGGGTAGCGCCAAGGAGACCCAGTACTTC
16 | TRBJ1-6 | many | NA | TRBV6-1 | CASSEAEASRSSPLHF | TGTGCCAGCAGTGAAGCGGAGGCCAGTCGGAGTTCACCCCTCCACTTT
13 | TRBJ2-1 | many | NA | TRBV7-9 | CASSAGATNEQFF | TGTGCCAGCAGCGCCGGGGCTACCAATGAGCAGTTCTTC
13 | TRBJ2-7 | NA | NA | TRBV7-6 | CASIGFKSYEQYF | TGTGCCAGCATAGGATTTAAATCCTACGAGCAGTACTTC
17 | TRBJ1-3 | few | TRBD1 | TRBV4-1 | CASRPRSGGGSGNTIYF | TGCGCCAGCAGACCAAGAAGTGGAGGGGGCAGTGGAAACACCATATATTTT
16 | TRBJ2-5 | many | TRBD2 | TRBV2 | CASRRRLAEYQETQYF | TGTGCCAGCAGGAGGAGACTAGCGGAGTACCAAGAGACCCAGTACTTC
14 | TRBJ2-7 | many | NA | TRBV10-2 | CASSTTESSYEQYF | TGCGCCAGCAGTACTACAGAGAGCTCCTACGAGCAGTACTTC
16 | TRBJ2-2 | many | TRBD2 | TRBV12-3/TRBV12-4 | CASSLLPGLVTGELFF | TGTGCCAGCAGTTTATTACCGGGACTAGTGACCGGGGAGCTGTTTTTT
15 | TRBJ2-1 | many | NA | TRBV24-1 | CATSDLRSGVNEQFF | TGTGCCACCAGTGATTTGCGGTCGGGGGTCAATGAGCAGTTCTTC
12 | TRBJ2-1 | NA | NA | TRBV20-1 | CSARFQGGEQFF | TGCAGTGCTAGATTCCAGGGCGGTGAGCAGTTCTTC
18 | TRBJ2-7 | many | NA | TRBV6-5 | CASSFLFGPGTSFYEQYF | TGTGCCAGCAGTTTCCTCTTTGGACCCGGGACATCTTTTTACGAGCAGTACTTC
16 | TRBJ2-3 | many | NA | TRBV3-1 | CASSQDLDISTDTQYF | TGTGCCAGCAGCCAAGATTTGGACATAAGCACAGATACGCAGTATTTT
14 | TRBJ2-7 | many | TRBD1 | TRBV7-2 | CASSPGQGIYEQYF | TGTGCCAGCAGCCCGGGACAGGGTATCTACGAGCAGTACTTC